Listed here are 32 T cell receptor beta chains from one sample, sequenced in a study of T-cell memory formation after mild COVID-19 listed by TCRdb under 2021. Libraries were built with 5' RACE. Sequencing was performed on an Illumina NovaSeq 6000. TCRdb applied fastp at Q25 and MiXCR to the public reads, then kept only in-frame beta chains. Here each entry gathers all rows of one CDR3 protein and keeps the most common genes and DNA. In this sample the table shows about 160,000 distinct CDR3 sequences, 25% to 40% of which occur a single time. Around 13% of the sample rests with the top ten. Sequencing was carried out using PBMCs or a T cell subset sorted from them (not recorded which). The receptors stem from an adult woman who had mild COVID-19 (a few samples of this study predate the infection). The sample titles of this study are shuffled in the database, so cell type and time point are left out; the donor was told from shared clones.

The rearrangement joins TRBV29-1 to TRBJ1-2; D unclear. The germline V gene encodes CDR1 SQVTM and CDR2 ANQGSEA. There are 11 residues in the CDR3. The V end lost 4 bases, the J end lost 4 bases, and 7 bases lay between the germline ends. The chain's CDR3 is CSVGVGYGYTF. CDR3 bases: TGCAGCGTTGGGGTAGGCTATGGCTACACCTTC.

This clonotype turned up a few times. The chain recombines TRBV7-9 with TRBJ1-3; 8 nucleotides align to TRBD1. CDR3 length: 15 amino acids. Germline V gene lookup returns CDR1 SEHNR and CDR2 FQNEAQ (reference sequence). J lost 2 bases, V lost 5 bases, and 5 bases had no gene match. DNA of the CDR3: TGTGCCAGCAGCCCATCGACAGGGGCTGGAAACACCATATATTTT. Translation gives CASSPSTGAGNTIYF.

The CDR3 here is CAISERGQGWEQYF. CDR3 in DNA: TGTGCCATCAGTGAGCGGGGACAGGGGTGGGAGCAGTACTTC. J is TRBJ2-7 and V is TRBV10-3; 10 bases agree with TRBD1. Germline V CDR1 and CDR2: ENHRY, SYGVKD. The length of the CDR3 is 14 residues. V shed 2 bases and J 7 bases; nucleotides not matched to a gene: 5.

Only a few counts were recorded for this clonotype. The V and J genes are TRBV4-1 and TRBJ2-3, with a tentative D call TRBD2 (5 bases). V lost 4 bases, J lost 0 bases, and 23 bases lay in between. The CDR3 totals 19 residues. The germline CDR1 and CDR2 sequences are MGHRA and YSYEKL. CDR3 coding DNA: TGCGCCAGCAGCCTCGGAGGTATCATGCAACTTTCTAGCACAGATACGCAGTATTTT. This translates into CASSLGGIMQLSSTDTQYF.

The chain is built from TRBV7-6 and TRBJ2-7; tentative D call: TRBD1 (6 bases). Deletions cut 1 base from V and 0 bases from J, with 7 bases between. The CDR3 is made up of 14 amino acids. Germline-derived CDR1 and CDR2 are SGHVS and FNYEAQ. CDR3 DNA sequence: TGTGCCAGCAGCTTAGGACAGGCCTCCTACGAGCAGTACTTC. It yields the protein CASSLGQASYEQYF.

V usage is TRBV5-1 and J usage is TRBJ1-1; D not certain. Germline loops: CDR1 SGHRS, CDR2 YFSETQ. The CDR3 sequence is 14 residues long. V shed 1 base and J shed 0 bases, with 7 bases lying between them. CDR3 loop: CASSLTRMNTEAFF. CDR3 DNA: TGCGCCAGCAGCTTGACAAGAATGAACACTGAAGCTTTCTTT.

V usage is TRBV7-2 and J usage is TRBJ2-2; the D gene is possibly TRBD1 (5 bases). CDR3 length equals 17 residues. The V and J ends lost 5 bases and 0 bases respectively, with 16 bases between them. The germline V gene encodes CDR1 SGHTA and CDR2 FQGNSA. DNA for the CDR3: TGTGCCAGCAGCCCAAGCGACAGTATTCCGAACACCGGGGAGCTGTTTTTT. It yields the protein CASSPSDSIPNTGELFF. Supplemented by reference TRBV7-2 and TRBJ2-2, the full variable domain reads GAGVSQSPSNKVTEKGKDVELRCDPISGHTALYWYRQSLGQGLEFLIYFQGNSAPDKSGLPSDRFSAERTGGSVSTLTIQRTQQEDSAVYLCASSPSDSIPNTGELFFGEGSRLTVL.

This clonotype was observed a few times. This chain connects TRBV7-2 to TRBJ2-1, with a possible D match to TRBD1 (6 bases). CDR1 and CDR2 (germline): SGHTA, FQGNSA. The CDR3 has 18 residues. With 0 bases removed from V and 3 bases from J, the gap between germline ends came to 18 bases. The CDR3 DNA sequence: TGTGCCAGCAGCTTAGCTGGGTTTGGGACAAACCTCTACAATGAGCAGTTCTTC. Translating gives CASSLAGFGTNLYNEQFF.

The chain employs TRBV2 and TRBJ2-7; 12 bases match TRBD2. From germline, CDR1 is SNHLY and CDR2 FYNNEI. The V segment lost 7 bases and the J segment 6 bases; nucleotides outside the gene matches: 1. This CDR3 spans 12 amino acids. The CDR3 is CASTSGGGEQYF. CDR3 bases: TGTGCCAGCACTAGCGGGGGGGGCGAGCAGTACTTC. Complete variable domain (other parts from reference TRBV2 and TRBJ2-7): EPEVTQTPSHQVTQMGQEVILRCVPISNHLYFYWYRQILGQKVEFLVSFYNNEISEKSEIFDDQFSVERPDGSNFTLKIRSTKLEDSAMYFCASTSGGGEQYFGPGTRLTVT.

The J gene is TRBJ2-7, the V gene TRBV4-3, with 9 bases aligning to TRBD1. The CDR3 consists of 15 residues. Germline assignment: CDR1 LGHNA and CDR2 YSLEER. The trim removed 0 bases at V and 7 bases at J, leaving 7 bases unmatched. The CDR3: CASSQERTGAGEQYF. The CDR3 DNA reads TGCGCCAGCAGCCAAGAAAGGACAGGGGCGGGGGAGCAGTACTTC.

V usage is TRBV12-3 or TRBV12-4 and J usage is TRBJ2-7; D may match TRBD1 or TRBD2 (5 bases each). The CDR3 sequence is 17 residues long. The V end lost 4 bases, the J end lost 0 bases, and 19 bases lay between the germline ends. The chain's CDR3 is CASSSLGTGLSSYEQYF. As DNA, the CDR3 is TGTGCCAGCAGTTCCCTAGGGACCGGGCTCAGCTCCTACGAGCAGTACTTC.

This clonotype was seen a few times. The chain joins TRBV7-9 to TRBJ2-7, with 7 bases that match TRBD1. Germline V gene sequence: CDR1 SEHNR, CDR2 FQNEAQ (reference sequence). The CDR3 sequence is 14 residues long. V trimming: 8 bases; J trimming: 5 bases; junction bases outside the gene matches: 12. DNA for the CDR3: TGTGCCAGCCGCCGGACAGGAGAGTCCAACGAGCAGTACTTC. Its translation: CASRRTGESNEQYF.

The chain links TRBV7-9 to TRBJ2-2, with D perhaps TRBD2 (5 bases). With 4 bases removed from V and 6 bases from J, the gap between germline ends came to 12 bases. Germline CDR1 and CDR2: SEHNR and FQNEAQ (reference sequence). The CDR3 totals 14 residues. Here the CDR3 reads CASSSALASGELFF. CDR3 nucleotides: TGTGCCAGCAGCTCCGCCCTAGCTTCCGGGGAGCTGTTTTTT.

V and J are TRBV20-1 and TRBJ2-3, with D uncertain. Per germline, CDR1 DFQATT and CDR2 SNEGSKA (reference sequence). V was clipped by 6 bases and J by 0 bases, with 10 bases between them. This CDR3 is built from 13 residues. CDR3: CSARTPSTDTQYF. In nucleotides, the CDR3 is TGCAGTGCCCGAACTCCCAGCACAGATACGCAGTATTTT.

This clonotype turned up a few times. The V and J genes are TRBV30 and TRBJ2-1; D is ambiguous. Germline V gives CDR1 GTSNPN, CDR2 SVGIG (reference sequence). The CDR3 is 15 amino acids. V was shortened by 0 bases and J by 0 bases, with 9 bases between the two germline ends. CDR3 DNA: TGTGCCTGGAGTGTACTCTGGGGCTCCTACAATGAGCAGTTCTTC. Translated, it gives CAWSVLWGSYNEQFF. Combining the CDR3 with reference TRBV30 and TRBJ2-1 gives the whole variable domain SQTIHQWPATLVQPVGSPLSLECTVEGTSNPNLYWYRQAAGRGLQLLFYSVGIGQISSEVPQNLSASRPQDRQFILSSKKLLLSDSGFYLCAWSVLWGSYNEQFFGPGTRLTVL.

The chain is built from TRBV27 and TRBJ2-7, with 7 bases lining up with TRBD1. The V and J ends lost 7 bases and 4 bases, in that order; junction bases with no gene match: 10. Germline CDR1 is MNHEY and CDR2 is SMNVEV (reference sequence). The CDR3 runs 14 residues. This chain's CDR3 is CASTPRQGEYEQYF. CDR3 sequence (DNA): TGTGCCAGCACCCCCCGGCAGGGGGAATACGAGCAGTACTTC.

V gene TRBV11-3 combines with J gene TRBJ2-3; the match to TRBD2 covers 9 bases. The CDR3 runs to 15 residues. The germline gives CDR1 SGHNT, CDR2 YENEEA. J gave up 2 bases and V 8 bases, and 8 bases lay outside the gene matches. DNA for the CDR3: TGTGCCAGCTCATGGCGGGAGGGCCCCACAGATACGCAGTATTTT. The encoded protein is CASSWREGPTDTQYF.

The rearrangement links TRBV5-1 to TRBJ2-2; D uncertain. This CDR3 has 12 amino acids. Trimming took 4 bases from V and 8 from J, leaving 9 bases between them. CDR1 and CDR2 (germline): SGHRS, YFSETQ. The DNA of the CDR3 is TGCGCCAGCAGCAGCCCCCCTGGGGAGCTGTTTTTT. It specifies CASSSPPGELFF.

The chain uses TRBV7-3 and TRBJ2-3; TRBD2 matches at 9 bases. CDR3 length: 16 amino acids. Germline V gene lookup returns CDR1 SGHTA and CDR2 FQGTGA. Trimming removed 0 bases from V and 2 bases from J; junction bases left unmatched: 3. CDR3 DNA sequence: TGTGCCAGCAGCTTAACTAGCGGGGGTTACACAGATACGCAGTATTTT. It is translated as CASSLTSGGYTDTQYF.

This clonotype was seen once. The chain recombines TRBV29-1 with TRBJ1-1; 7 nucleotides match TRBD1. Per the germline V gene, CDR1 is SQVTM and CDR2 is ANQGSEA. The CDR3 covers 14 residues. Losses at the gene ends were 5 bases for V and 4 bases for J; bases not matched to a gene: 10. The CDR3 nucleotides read TGCAGCGTTCCTTCAGGGGGTTTCAGCACTGAAGCTTTCTTT. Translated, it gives CSVPSGGFSTEAFF.

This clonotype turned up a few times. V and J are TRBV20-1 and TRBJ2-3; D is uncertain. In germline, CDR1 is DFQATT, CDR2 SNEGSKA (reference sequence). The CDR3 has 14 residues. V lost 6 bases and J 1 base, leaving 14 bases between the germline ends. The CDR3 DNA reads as TGCAGTGCCCCCGTCCTAACTGGCACAGATACGCAGTATTTT. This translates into CSAPVLTGTDTQYF.

For the CDR3, the DNA is TGTGCCAGCAGCCGGACAGGGGCCTGGACCGGGGAGCTGTTTTTT. Protein: CASSRTGAWTGELFF. The V and J genes are TRBV7-3 and TRBJ2-2, with TRBD1 matching over 9 bases. The J segment lost 5 bases and the V segment lost 5 bases, leaving 6 bases of the junction unmatched. This CDR3 is built from 15 residues. Germline V gives CDR1 SGHTA, CDR2 FQGTGA.

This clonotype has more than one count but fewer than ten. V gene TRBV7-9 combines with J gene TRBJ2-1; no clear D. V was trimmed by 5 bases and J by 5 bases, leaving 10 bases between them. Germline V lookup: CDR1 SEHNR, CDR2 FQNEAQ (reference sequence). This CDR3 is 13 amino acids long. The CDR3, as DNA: TGTGCCAGCAGCCTCGACTCAAACAATGAGCAGTTCTTC. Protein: CASSLDSNNEQFF. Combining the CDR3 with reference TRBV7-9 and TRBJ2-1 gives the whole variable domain DTGVSQNPRHKITKRGQNVTFRCDPISEHNRLYWYRQTLGQGPEFLTYFQNEAQLEKSRLLSDRFSAERPKGSFSTLEIQRTEQGDSAMYLCASSLDSNNEQFFGPGTRLTVL.

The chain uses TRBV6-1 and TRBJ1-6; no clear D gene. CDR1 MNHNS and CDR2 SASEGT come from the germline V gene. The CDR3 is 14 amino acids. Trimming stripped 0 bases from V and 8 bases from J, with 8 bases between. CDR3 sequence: CASSEAPPDSPLHF. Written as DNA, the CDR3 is TGTGCCAGCAGTGAAGCGCCCCCGGATTCACCCCTCCACTTT.

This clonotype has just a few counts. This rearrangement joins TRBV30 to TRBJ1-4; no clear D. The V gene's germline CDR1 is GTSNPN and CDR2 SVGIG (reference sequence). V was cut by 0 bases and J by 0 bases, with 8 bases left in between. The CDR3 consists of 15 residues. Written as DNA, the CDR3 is TGTGCCTGGAGTGTTGGCGTCCCAACTAATGAAAAACTGTTTTTT. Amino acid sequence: CAWSVGVPTNEKLFF.

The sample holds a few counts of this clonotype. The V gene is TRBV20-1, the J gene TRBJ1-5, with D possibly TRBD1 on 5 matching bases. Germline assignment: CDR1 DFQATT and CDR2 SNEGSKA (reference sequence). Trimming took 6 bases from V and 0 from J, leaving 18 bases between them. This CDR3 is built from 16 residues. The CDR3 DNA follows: TGCAGTGCCCCCGGGGGGTCGGCTTATAGCAATCAGCCCCAGCATTTT. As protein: CSAPGGSAYSNQPQHF.

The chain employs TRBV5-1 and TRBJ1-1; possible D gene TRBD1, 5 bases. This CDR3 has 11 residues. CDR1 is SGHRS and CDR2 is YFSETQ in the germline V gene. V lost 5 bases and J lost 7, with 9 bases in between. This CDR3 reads CASSQGYEAFF. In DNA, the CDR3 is TGCGCCAGCAGTCAGGGCTATGAAGCTTTCTTT.

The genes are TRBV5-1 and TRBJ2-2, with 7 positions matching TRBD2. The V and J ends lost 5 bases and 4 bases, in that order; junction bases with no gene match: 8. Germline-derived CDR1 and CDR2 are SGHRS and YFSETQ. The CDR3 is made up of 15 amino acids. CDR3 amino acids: CASSPSGQITGELFF. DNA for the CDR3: TGCGCCAGCAGTCCTAGCGGTCAAATCACCGGGGAGCTGTTTTTT.

This CDR3 is CASSVDYRVSPLHF. Here the CDR3 DNA reads TGTGCCAGCAGCGTAGATTACAGGGTTTCACCCCTCCACTTT. The chain couples TRBV9 to TRBJ1-6; a possible D gene is TRBD1 (6 bases). The germline CDR1 and CDR2 sequences are SGDLS and YYNGEE. The CDR3 extends over 14 amino acids. Trimming removed 0 bases at V and 9 bases at J, with 10 bases between. Full variable domain (missing parts from reference TRBV9 and TRBJ1-6): DSGVTQTPKHLITATGQRVTLRCSPRSGDLSVYWYQQSLDQGLQFLIQYYNGEERAKGNILERFSAQQFPDLHSELNLSSLELGDSALYFCASSVDYRVSPLHFGNGTRLTVT.

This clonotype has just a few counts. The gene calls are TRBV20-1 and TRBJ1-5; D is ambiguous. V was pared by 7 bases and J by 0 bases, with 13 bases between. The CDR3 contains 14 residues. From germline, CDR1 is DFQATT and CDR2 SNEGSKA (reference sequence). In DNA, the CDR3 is TGCAGTGTTAGCGAAGGACTTAGCAATCAGCCCCAGCATTTT. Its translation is CSVSEGLSNQPQHF.

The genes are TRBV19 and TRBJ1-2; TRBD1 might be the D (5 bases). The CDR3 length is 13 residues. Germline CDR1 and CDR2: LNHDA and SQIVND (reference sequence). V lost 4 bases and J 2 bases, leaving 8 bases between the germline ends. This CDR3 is CASSNRGNYGYTF. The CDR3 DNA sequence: TGTGCCAGTAGTAATCGGGGGAACTATGGCTACACCTTC.

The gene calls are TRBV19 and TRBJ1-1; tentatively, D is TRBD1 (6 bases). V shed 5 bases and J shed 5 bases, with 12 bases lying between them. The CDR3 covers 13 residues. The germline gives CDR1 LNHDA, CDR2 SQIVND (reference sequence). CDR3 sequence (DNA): TGTGCCAGTAGTCACGAGAGGGGGACTGAAGCTTTCTTT. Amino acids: CASSHERGTEAFF. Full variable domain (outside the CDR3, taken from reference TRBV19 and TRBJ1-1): DGGITQSPKYLFRKEGQNVTLSCEQNLNHDAMYWYRQDPGQGLRLIYYSQIVNDFQKGDIAEGYSVSREKKESFPLTVTSAQKNPTAFYLCASSHERGTEAFFGQGTRLTVV.